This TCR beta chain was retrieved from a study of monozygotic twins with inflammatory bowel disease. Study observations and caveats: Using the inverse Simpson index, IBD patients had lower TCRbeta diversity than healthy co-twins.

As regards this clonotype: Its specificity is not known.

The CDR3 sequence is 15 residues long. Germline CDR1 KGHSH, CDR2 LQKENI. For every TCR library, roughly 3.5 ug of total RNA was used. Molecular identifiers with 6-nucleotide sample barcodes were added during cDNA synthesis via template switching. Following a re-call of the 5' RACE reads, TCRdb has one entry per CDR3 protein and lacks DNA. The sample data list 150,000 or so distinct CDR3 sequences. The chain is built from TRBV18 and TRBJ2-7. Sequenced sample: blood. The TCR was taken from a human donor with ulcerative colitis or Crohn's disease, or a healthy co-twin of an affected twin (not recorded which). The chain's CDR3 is CASSPLGPEPREQYF.